One and the same sample provided the 8 T cell receptor beta chains below, sequenced in a study of CD8 T cells in ankylosing spondylitis. From the 5' RACE reads, TCRdb called clonotypes with MiXCR, one entry per CDR3 protein. The sample records 300,000 to 350,000 distinct CDR3 sequences, 20% being singletons. What was sequenced was blood, either unsorted or a sorted T cell fraction (not recorded which). All receptors derive from a female donor with ankylosing spondylitis or in good health (not recorded which).

The DNA of the CDR3 is TGCGCCAGCAGCCAGGGGTTTGAGCGGGGGGATACGCAGTATTTT. It codes for CASSQGFERGDTQYF. The J gene is TRBJ2-3, the V gene TRBV4-3; TRBD2 agrees at 8 bases. CDR1 and CDR2 from the germline V gene are LGHNA and YSLEER. J gave up 6 bases and V 3 bases, and 8 bases lay outside the gene matches. The CDR3 length is 15 residues.

This clonotype was counted between two and nine times. The chain couples TRBV12-3 or TRBV12-4 to TRBJ2-1, with 8 bases fitting TRBD2. Losses at the gene ends were 3 bases for V and 7 bases for J; bases not matched to a gene: 8. This CDR3 region has 15 residues. In DNA, the CDR3 is TGTGCCAGCAGTTTGGCGGGAGGCAGAAGGAATGAGCAGTTCTTC. Residues: CASSLAGGRRNEQFF.

Many counts were recorded for this clonotype. V and J are TRBV12-3 or TRBV12-4 and TRBJ1-1, with D uncertain. The CDR3 totals 14 residues. Trimming stripped 1 base from V and 2 bases from J, with 8 bases between. The CDR3 DNA reads as TGTGCCAGCAGTTTAGGCAGTGGCAACACTGAAGCTTTCTTT. Translated: CASSLGSGNTEAFF.

This chain links TRBV6-2 or TRBV6-3 with TRBJ2-2, with D possibly matching TRBD2 (6 bases). Germline CDR1 MNHEY, CDR2 SVGEGT. V was shortened by 4 bases and J by 6 bases, with 9 bases between the two germline ends. The CDR3 is 13 amino acids. CDR3 residues: CASSWGGAGELFF. DNA for the CDR3: TGTGCCAGCAGTTGGGGCGGGGCCGGGGAGCTGTTTTTT.

This clonotype has a count of ten or more. The chain has TRBV4-2 and TRBJ1-4, with D hard to call. Between the trimmed V and J ends, which lost 4 bases and 5 bases, there was a span of 14 bases. The length of the CDR3 is 15 residues. The germline V gene encodes CDR1 LGHNA and CDR2 YNFKEQ. CDR3 sequence (DNA): TGTGCCAGCAGCCTTGAGTGGGTCCCAAATGAAAAACTGTTTTTT. Residues: CASSLEWVPNEKLFF.

For the CDR3, the DNA is TGTGCCAGCAGTAATTTAGGGGGCGTTGGGGTACAGTACTTC. Its translation is CASSNLGGVGVQYF. The chain combines TRBV2 with TRBJ2-7, with 7 bases matching TRBD1. CDR3 length equals 14 residues. After removal of 5 bases from V and 10 bases from J, the junction contained 14 bases not matched to a gene. CDR1 SNHLY and CDR2 FYNNEI come from the germline V gene. The full variable domain, with the rest looked up from reference TRBV2 and TRBJ2-7, is EPEVTQTPSHQVTQMGQEVILRCVPISNHLYFYWYRQILGQKVEFLVSFYNNEISEKSEIFDDQFSVERPDGSNFTLKIRSTKLEDSAMYFCASSNLGGVGVQYFGPGTRLTVT.

CDR3 residues: CASSHLDRGPLDEQYF. Written as DNA, the CDR3 is TGTGCCAGCAGCCACCTTGACAGGGGCCCTCTGGACGAGCAGTACTTC. The J gene is TRBJ2-7, the V gene TRBV14, with 8 bases matching TRBD1. Germline V gene lookup returns CDR1 SGHDN and CDR2 FVKESK. CDR3 length: 16 amino acids. J was trimmed by 5 bases and V by 3 bases; bases with no gene match: 12.

This clonotype was counted a few times. V and J are TRBV20-1 and TRBJ1-3, with a possible D match to TRBD1 (6 bases). Between the trimmed V and J ends, which lost 0 bases and 6 bases, there was a span of 18 bases. This CDR3 is 16 amino acids long. CDR1 is DFQATT, CDR2 SNEGSKA, per germline (reference sequence). In nucleotides, the CDR3 is TGCAGTGCTAGAGATCCCTCAGGGGTCTTGGAAAACACCATATATTTT. Its protein is CSARDPSGVLENTIYF.